This entry lists 20 T cell receptor beta chains sequenced from one sample in a study of control samples from healthy donors and cancer patients. Assay: immunoSEQ multiplex PCR; the TCRdb copy retains only in-frame clones and omits some. Altogether tens of thousands of clones are present, around nine tenths being singletons, with the ten largest covering under 2%. Material for sequencing was PBMCs. These receptor sequences come from a woman aged 40-49 years with lung cancer.

The chain uses TRBV4-3 and TRBJ2-3, with D perhaps TRBD1 (6 bases). The germline V gene has CDR1 LGHNA and CDR2 YSLEER. Trimming left V 0 bases short and J 6 bases short, with 13 bases between. The CDR3 spans 15 residues. CDR3 DNA: TGCGCCAGCAGCCAAGATGGCAGGGGTACGGATACGCAGTATTTT. The encoded protein is CASSQDGRGTDTQYF.

The sample holds a few counts of this clone. This rearrangement joins TRBV9 to TRBJ1-1; D gene unclear. V gave up 1 base and J gave up 7 bases, with 14 bases separating them. This CDR3 has 14 residues. Germline loops: CDR1 SGDLS, CDR2 YYNGEE. The CDR3 protein is CASSVRWSDGEAFF. The CDR3 bases are TGTGCCAGCAGCGTACGATGGTCTGATGGTGAAGCTTTCTTT.

The chain has TRBV3-1 (or the pseudogene TRBV3-2) and TRBJ1-3; perhaps TRBD1 as D (6 bases). Germline CDR1 LGHDT, CDR2 YNNKEL (reference sequence). This CDR3 has 16 residues. V lost 5 bases and J 0 bases, leaving 14 bases between the germline ends. The DNA of the CDR3 is TGTGCCAGCAGCTTACAAGGGGGTACCTCTGGAAACACCATATATTTT. Amino acids: CASSLQGGTSGNTIYF.

The chain has TRBV7-6 and TRBJ2-1; 8 positions agree with TRBD1. The CDR3 is 15 residues long. V was clipped by 1 base and J by 4 bases; unmatched bases: 3. Germline V lookup: CDR1 SGHVS, CDR2 FNYEAQ. CDR3 sequence reads: CASSLGWDRYNEQFF. The CDR3 DNA is TGTGCCAGCAGCTTAGGCTGGGACAGGTACAATGAGCAGTTCTTC.

The chain links TRBV12-2 to TRBJ1-5; TRBD1 is the table's D call, not checked against the DNA. TRBV12-2 corresponds to a pseudogene. This CDR3 comprises 17 residues. The CDR3: CASRLAITGDSNQPQHF. The CDR3 DNA reads TGTGCAAGTCGCTTAGCCATAACAGGGGACAGCAATCAGCCCCAGCATTTT.

This chain connects TRBV4-3 to TRBJ1-1; D might be TRBD1 (5 bases). The CDR3 is made up of 14 amino acids. V lost 3 bases to trimming and J lost 1 base, with 9 bases between them. Germline V gene lookup returns CDR1 LGHNA and CDR2 YSLEER. The CDR3 spells CASSHATANTEAFF. CDR3 DNA sequence: TGCGCCAGCAGCCATGCGACAGCGAACACTGAAGCTTTCTTT.

This clone was detected only a few times. The V and J genes are TRBV11-2 and TRBJ1-4; D is unresolved. Germline V gene lookup returns CDR1 SGHAT and CDR2 FQNNGV. Trimming cost V 5 bases and J 2 bases, with 15 bases left between them. This CDR3 is built from 16 residues. Written as DNA, the CDR3 is TGTGCCAGCAGCCGGGGAGAGGGAGGCACTAATGAAAAACTGTTTTTT. This translates into CASSRGEGGTNEKLFF.

The chain is built from TRBV9 and TRBJ2-5; TRBD1 might be the D (6 bases). In germline, CDR1 is SGDLS, CDR2 YYNGEE. CDR3 length equals 14 residues. V was trimmed by 0 bases and J by 1 base, leaving 7 bases between them. Here the CDR3 reads CASSVGGRQETQYF. In DNA, the CDR3 is TGTGCCAGCAGCGTAGGGGGGCGCCAAGAGACCCAGTACTTC.

This chain joins TRBV4-1 and TRBJ1-2; TRBD1 matches at 8 bases. Germline assignment: CDR1 MGHRA and CDR2 YSYEKL. The CDR3 extends over 17 amino acids. The trim removed 0 bases at V and 3 bases at J, leaving 9 bases unmatched. CDR3 sequence: CASSQDTGTGAYYGYTF. The CDR3 DNA follows: TGCGCCAGCAGCCAAGATACGGGGACAGGAGCCTACTATGGCTACACCTTC.

J is TRBJ2-7 and V is TRBV6-1; D is unresolved. Deletions cut 1 base from V and 8 bases from J, with 6 bases between. The CDR3 contains 11 residues. Germline V gene sequence: CDR1 MNHNS, CDR2 SASEGT. Written as DNA, the CDR3 is TGTGCCAGCAGTGAAGTGTGGAAGCAGTACTTC. It encodes CASSEVWKQYF.

Concerning this clone itself: The germline gene is not matched at one end of the junction; a read error may be the cause. The chain recombines TRBV30 with TRBJ2-7, with TRBD2 as a possible D gene (5 bases). The CDR3 is made up of 12 amino acids. Germline-derived CDR1 and CDR2 are GTSNPN and SVGIG (reference sequence). CDR3 DNA sequence: TGCAGCTTCCGGGATTTGGCCTACGAGCAGTACTTC. Translating it yields CSFRDLAYEQYF.

The chain is built from TRBV29-1 and TRBJ2-7; 12 nucleotides match TRBD1. V trimming: 7 bases; J trimming: 9 bases; junction bases outside the gene matches: 13. The germline CDR1 and CDR2 sequences are SQVTM and ANQGSEA. The CDR3 is 14 amino acids. Here the CDR3 DNA reads TGCAGCGCCACCGGGACAGGGGGCTTACGAGGGCAGTACTTC. This sequence encodes CSATGTGGLRGQYF.

With respect to this clone: This same CDR3 is encoded by further DNA sequences in the sample. This chain uses TRBV29-1 with TRBJ2-2; TRBD1 might be the D (6 bases). Trimming shortened V by 6 bases and J by 3 bases, and 14 bases separated the two germline ends. The germline V gene encodes CDR1 SQVTM and CDR2 ANQGSEA. The CDR3 totals 14 residues. The CDR3 DNA follows: TGCAGCGTGGGGTGGGGGCAGGACACCGGGGAGCTGTTTTTT. This encodes CSVGWGQDTGELFF.

The gene calls are TRBV19 and TRBJ2-7; no definite D call. In germline, CDR1 is LNHDA, CDR2 SQIVND (reference sequence). The CDR3 totals 14 residues. V lost 3 bases and J lost 0, with 9 bases in between. For the CDR3, the DNA is TGTGCCAGTAGTATTTTCGGCAGCTCCTACGAGCAGTACTTC. This codes for CASSIFGSSYEQYF.

The V gene is TRBV6-5, the J gene TRBJ1-2; D gene uncertain. Trimming took off 6 bases at V and 4 bases at J, with 12 bases between the two ends. Germline values: CDR1 MNHEY, CDR2 SVGAGI. This CDR3 is built from 13 residues. The CDR3 spells CASSSTEAYGYTF. CDR3 coding DNA: TGTGCCAGCAGCTCAACGGAGGCCTATGGCTACACCTTC.

The rearrangement links TRBV6-4 to TRBJ1-1; D gene unclear. The CDR3 has 13 amino acids. V lost 0 bases, J lost 2 bases, and 4 bases lay in between. Germline V gene lookup returns CDR1 MRHNA and CDR2 SNTAGT. The CDR3 nucleotides read TGTGCCAGCAGTGACTCTGACAACACTGAAGCTTTCTTT. It codes for CASSDSDNTEAFF.

J is TRBJ2-3 and V is TRBV5-4; D not resolved. CDR1 and CDR2 from the germline V gene are SGHNT and YYREEE (reference sequence). The germline V and J ends were trimmed by 1 base and 0 bases, with 12 bases remaining between them. CDR3 length equals 16 residues. The CDR3 loop is CASSLWRPYSTDTQYF. Written as DNA, the CDR3 is TGTGCCAGCAGCTTGTGGCGCCCATATAGCACAGATACGCAGTATTTT.

The gene calls are TRBV21-1 and TRBJ2-5; the table assigns TRBD2, which was not confirmed against the DNA. TRBV21-1 is described as a pseudogene. This CDR3 contains 17 residues. The CDR3 reads CASSKALSGGSQETQYF. The CDR3 DNA reads TGTGCCAGCAGCAAAGCGCTAAGCGGGGGGAGTCAAGAGACCCAGTACTTC.

In this sample, this clone turned up a few times. The DNA of the CDR3 is TGTGCCACCCGGACAGGGACTAATCAGCCCCAGCATTTT. This gives the protein CATRTGTNQPQHF. This chain links TRBV28 with TRBJ1-5, with 8 positions matching TRBD1. This CDR3 is built from 13 residues. The V gene end was trimmed by 10 bases and the J gene end by 4 bases; junction bases not matched to a gene: 6. Germline loops: CDR1 MDHEN, CDR2 SYDVKM. The full variable domain, in which reference TRBV28 and TRBJ1-5 provide the parts outside the CDR3, is DVKVTQSSRYLVKRTGEKVFLECVQDMDHENMFWYRQDPGLGLRLIYFSYDVKMKEKGDIPEGYSVSREKKERFSLILESASTNQTSMYLCATRTGTNQPQHFGDGTRLSIL.

The chain employs TRBV10-3 and TRBJ1-2; D remains unclear. The CDR3 totals 11 residues. Per the germline V gene, CDR1 is ENHRY and CDR2 is SYGVKD. Trimming pared 4 bases from V and 8 bases from J, leaving 8 bases between. The DNA of the CDR3 is TGTGCCATCAGTGGAGGCAGCGGCTACACCTTC. Translation: CAISGGSGYTF.